These 27 T cell receptor beta chains were all obtained from the same sample, sequenced in a study of shared clonotypes between healthy human individuals. Clones were read by immunoSEQ multiplex PCR, and TCRdb kept only the in-frame ones, dropping some. The data hold a few million clones, with roughly 92% observed a single time. Sequenced sample: naive CD4+ T cells sorted from blood. The subset is: CD45RA+ positively selected. All receptors derive from a man aged 18 to 29 in good health.

The chain uses TRBV10-3 and TRBJ2-4; 7 nucleotides match TRBD1. The CDR3 is 17 amino acids. Germline loops: CDR1 ENHRY, CDR2 SYGVKD. Germline trimming cut 5 bases from V and 5 bases from J; bases unmatched to any gene: 15. DNA for the CDR3: TGTGCCATCAGTTCCTCGGCACAGGGGAAGGGTGAAAACATTCAGTACTTC. Amino acid sequence: CAISSSAQGKGENIQYF.

The chain's CDR3 is CASSLEHPYPYEQYF. DNA of the CDR3: TGTGCCAGCAGCTTGGAACATCCATACCCCTACGAGCAGTACTTC. V gene TRBV5-5 combines with J gene TRBJ2-7, with D hard to call. CDR1 is SGHKS, CDR2 YYEKEE, per germline (reference sequence). Trimming cost V 0 bases and J 2 bases, with 12 bases left between them. The CDR3 covers 15 residues.

The CDR3 sequence: CASSDWGGNTGELFF. In nucleotides, the CDR3 is TGTGCCAGCAGTGACTGGGGGGGGAACACCGGGGAGCTGTTTTTT. The genes are TRBV6-4 and TRBJ2-2; 7 positions agree with TRBD2. Per germline, CDR1 MRHNA and CDR2 SNTAGT. Trimming took 1 base from V and 1 from J; bases not matched to a gene: 0. The CDR3 length is 15 residues.

The J gene is TRBJ1-2, the V gene TRBV19; TRBD1 agrees at 12 bases. V lost 4 bases and J lost 7; bases outside the gene matches: 7. This CDR3 has 15 residues. CDR1 is LNHDA, CDR2 SQIVND, per germline (reference sequence). CDR3 DNA sequence: TGTGCCAGTAGTACCACCGGGACAGGGGGCGTTGGCTACACCTTC. Translated, it gives CASSTTGTGGVGYTF.

Regarding this clone: The sample carries other DNA sequences with the same CDR3. The chain recombines TRBV6-5 with TRBJ2-1, with 12 positions matching TRBD2. Trimming took 2 bases from V and 1 from J; bases not matched to a gene: 0. This CDR3 has 16 amino acids. Germline CDR1 reads MNHEY; CDR2 reads SVGAGI. CDR3 protein: CASSYLAGGSYNEQFF. The CDR3 coding sequence is TGTGCCAGCAGTTACCTAGCGGGAGGGTCCTACAATGAGCAGTTCTTC.

The gene calls are TRBV11-2 and TRBJ2-7; TRBD2 aligns across 7 bases. The junction had 14 bases not matched to a gene; V was cut back by 6 bases and J by 6 bases. The V gene's germline CDR1 is SGHAT and CDR2 FQNNGV. The CDR3 has 15 amino acids. CDR3 amino acids: CASRMLADRRGEQYF. CDR3 sequence (DNA): TGTGCCAGCAGAATGCTAGCGGACCGGCGAGGCGAGCAGTACTTC.

This clone was found a few times. As DNA, the CDR3 is TGTGCCAGCTCACCCACCGGGACCGATAATTCACCCCTCCACTTT. It encodes CASSPTGTDNSPLHF. The chain couples TRBV18 to TRBJ1-6; TRBD1 is a possible D gene (5 bases). Germline V gene data show CDR1 as KGHSH and CDR2 as LQKENI. This CDR3 contains 15 residues. V lost 3 bases, J lost 5 bases, and 11 bases lay in between.

The chain uses TRBV11-2 and TRBJ2-3; 7 bases are a match to TRBD2. V lost 5 bases and J lost 6; bases outside the gene matches: 14. The CDR3 spans 16 residues. Germline-derived CDR1 and CDR2 are SGHAT and FQNNGV. This CDR3 reads CASSPGLVIGYDTQYF. As DNA, the CDR3 is TGTGCCAGCAGCCCAGGACTAGTAATTGGGTACGATACGCAGTATTTT.

The chain has TRBV6-5 and TRBJ1-3, with D hard to call. The germline CDR1 and CDR2 sequences are MNHEY and SVGAGI. Between the trimmed V and J ends, which lost 6 bases and 0 bases, there was a span of 15 bases. This CDR3 region has 16 residues. Written as DNA, the CDR3 is TGTGCCAGCAGCTACGACACGGCCTTCTCTGGAAACACCATATATTTT. The encoded protein is CASSYDTAFSGNTIYF.

This clone was seen just once. The V and J genes are TRBV2 and TRBJ2-2, with D perhaps TRBD2 (7 bases). This CDR3 contains 14 residues. V dropped 7 bases and J dropped 2 bases, with 11 bases sitting between them. The germline V gene encodes CDR1 SNHLY and CDR2 FYNNEI. The CDR3 reads CASIRGANTGELFF. CDR3 bases: TGTGCCAGCATCCGGGGGGCTAACACCGGGGAGCTGTTTTTT.

The chain joins TRBV18 to TRBJ2-5; D is perhaps TRBD2 (7 bases). CDR3 length: 12 amino acids. CDR1 and CDR2 from the germline V gene are KGHSH and LQKENI. The germline V and J ends were trimmed by 6 bases and 5 bases, with 10 bases remaining between them. CDR3 nucleotides: TGTGCCAGCTCGGGCGGGGGCGAGACCCAGTACTTC. This translates into CASSGGGETQYF.

The chain combines TRBV5-6 with TRBJ1-4, with unresolved D. This CDR3 is built from 14 residues. V was shortened by 0 bases and J by 6 bases, with 9 bases between the two germline ends. The germline gives CDR1 SGHDT, CDR2 YYEEEE. CDR3 in amino acids: CASSLGTPYEKLFF. CDR3 DNA: TGTGCCAGCAGCTTGGGCACCCCTTATGAAAAACTGTTTTTT. Complete variable domain (other parts from reference TRBV5-6 and TRBJ1-4): DAGVTQSPTHLIKTRGQQVTLRCSPKSGHDTVSWYQQALGQGPQFIFQYYEEEERQRGNFPDRFSGHQFPNYSSELNVNALLLGDSALYLCASSLGTPYEKLFFGSGTQLSVL.

The V call is TRBV19, the J call TRBJ1-4; D is unresolved. CDR3 length: 14 residues. Per the germline V gene, CDR1 is LNHDA and CDR2 is SQIVND (reference sequence). The ends were cut back, 9 bases at V and 4 bases at J, with 15 bases in the middle. Written as DNA, the CDR3 is TGTGCCAGCCAGCACGGCAGCCTTAATGAAAAACTGTTTTTT. Encoded protein: CASQHGSLNEKLFF.

This clone was seen a handful of times. Here the CDR3 reads CASTRGTSNYEQYF. The DNA for the CDR3 is TGTGCCAGCACGCGGGGAACCTCAAACTACGAGCAGTACTTC. This chain connects TRBV6-1 to TRBJ2-7, with a possible D match to TRBD2 (6 bases). Germline V gives CDR1 MNHNS, CDR2 SASEGT. Trimming took off 7 bases at V and 3 bases at J, with 16 bases between the two ends. CDR3 length: 14 residues.

The rearrangement uses TRBV5-1 and TRBJ2-3, with 8 nucleotides matching TRBD2. Unmatched junction bases numbered 5, after V lost 5 bases and J lost 9 bases. This CDR3 spans 12 amino acids. CDR1 is SGHRS and CDR2 is YFSETQ in the germline V gene. CDR3 DNA: TGCGCCAGCAGACCTATAGCGGGAACGCAGTATTTT. Translation: CASRPIAGTQYF.

The chain joins TRBV4-1 to TRBJ2-1; D possibly corresponds to TRBD1 (5 bases). Trimming left V 9 bases short and J 5 bases short, with 14 bases between. The germline V gene has CDR1 MGHRA and CDR2 YSYEKL. CDR3 size: 13 residues. Here the CDR3 DNA reads TGCGCCAGTTTCGGCAAGGGGAACAATGAGCAGTTCTTC. As protein: CASFGKGNNEQFF.

The chain carries TRBV28 and TRBJ1-5; the D gene is possibly TRBD1 (6 bases). This CDR3 has 15 amino acids. Germline V gene lookup returns CDR1 MDHEN and CDR2 SYDVKM. V lost 2 bases, J lost 5 bases, and 13 bases lay in between. The CDR3 loop is CASSLARGGDQPQHF. CDR3 bases: TGTGCCAGCAGTTTAGCCAGGGGTGGGGATCAGCCCCAGCATTTT. Filled out from reference TRBV28 and TRBJ1-5, the complete variable domain reads DVKVTQSSRYLVKRTGEKVFLECVQDMDHENMFWYRQDPGLGLRLIYFSYDVKMKEKGDIPEGYSVSREKKERFSLILESASTNQTSMYLCASSLARGGDQPQHFGDGTRLSIL.

The chain carries TRBV5-1 and TRBJ2-3; 7 bases match TRBD1. Germline CDR1 is SGHRS and CDR2 is YFSETQ. The V and J ends lost 5 bases and 3 bases, in that order; junction bases with no gene match: 6. The CDR3 length is 14 residues. The CDR3 loop is CASRAGTETDTQYF. The CDR3 region has the DNA TGCGCCAGCAGGGCCGGGACAGAAACAGATACGCAGTATTTT.

Of note for this clone: Different DNA sequences within this sample yield the same CDR3. The chain couples TRBV18 to TRBJ1-5, with TRBD1 matching over 7 bases. The CDR3 is 14 residues long. Germline V lookup: CDR1 KGHSH, CDR2 LQKENI. V dropped 0 bases and J dropped 7; count of bases not matched to a gene: 3. As DNA, the CDR3 is TGTGCCAGCTCACCACCGGGAGGGGGCCAGCCCCAGCATTTT. It is translated as CASSPPGGGQPQHF.

As DNA, the CDR3 is TGCGCCAGCAGCTTTAAGCCGGGGGGCATCCAAGATACGCAGTATTTT. This translates into CASSFKPGGIQDTQYF. This chain joins TRBV5-1 and TRBJ2-3, with D maybe TRBD2 (7 bases). This CDR3 spans 16 amino acids. Trimming stripped 2 bases from V and 5 bases from J, with 18 bases between. Germline-derived CDR1 and CDR2 are SGHRS and YFSETQ.

The V and J genes are TRBV5-1 and TRBJ2-5; D uncertain. CDR3 length equals 13 residues. Trimming pared 3 bases from V and 0 bases from J, leaving 6 bases between. Germline CDR1 reads SGHRS; CDR2 reads YFSETQ. DNA for the CDR3: TGCGCCAGCAGCTCCGCCAACCAAGAGACCCAGTACTTC. This codes for CASSSANQETQYF.

A note on this clone: The same CDR3 is also encoded by other DNA sequences in this sample. This chain connects TRBV5-1 to TRBJ2-1; D gene uncertain. This CDR3 is 12 amino acids long. V was cut by 2 bases and J by 3 bases, with 3 bases left in between. Looked up from germline, CDR1 is SGHRS and CDR2 is YFSETQ. Here the CDR3 DNA reads TGCGCCAGCAGCTTAGACTACAATGAGCAGTTCTTC. Translated, it gives CASSLDYNEQFF.

V gene TRBV4-3 combines with J gene TRBJ2-3; no reliable D call. Germline lookup yields CDR1 LGHNA and CDR2 YSLEER. Deletions cut 0 bases from V and 0 bases from J, with 13 bases between. The CDR3 has 17 residues. The DNA of the CDR3 is TGCGCCAGCAGCCAAGATCCAGCGCCAGATAGCACAGATACGCAGTATTTT. It codes for CASSQDPAPDSTDTQYF.

The CDR3 DNA sequence: TGTGCCAGCGGGGGGGACGAGCAGTACTTC. It yields the protein CASGGDEQYF. This chain connects TRBV2 to TRBJ2-7; the match to TRBD2 covers 7 bases. The CDR3 length is 10 residues. CDR1 SNHLY and CDR2 FYNNEI come from the germline V gene. Trimming took 8 bases from V and 5 from J; bases not matched to a gene: 0.

The rearrangement uses TRBV6-1 and TRBJ1-5; 7 bases fit TRBD1. The trim removed 7 bases at V and 1 base at J, leaving 4 bases unmatched. Germline CDR1 reads MNHNS; CDR2 reads SASEGT. CDR3 length: 14 amino acids. The CDR3: CASTTGRSNQPQHF. CDR3 DNA: TGTGCCAGCACGACAGGGAGAAGCAATCAGCCCCAGCATTTT.

V and J are TRBV25-1 and TRBJ2-2; 8 nucleotides align to TRBD1. Germline assignment: CDR1 MGHDK and CDR2 SYGVNS. The length of the CDR3 is 18 residues. With V trimmed by 1 base and J by 1 base, 8 bases remained unmatched. CDR3 loop: CASSESTAGGGNTGELFF. DNA of the CDR3: TGTGCCAGCAGTGAATCTACTGCAGGGGGCGGGAACACCGGGGAGCTGTTTTTT. The full variable domain, completed using reference TRBV25-1 and TRBJ2-2, is EADIYQTPRYLVIGTGKKITLECSQTMGHDKMYWYQQDPGMELHLIHYSYGVNSTEKGDLSSESTVSRIRTEHFPLTLESARPSHTSQYLCASSESTAGGGNTGELFFGEGSRLTVL.

On this clone: Other nucleotide sequences in the sample specify the same CDR3. The chain couples TRBV5-1 to TRBJ2-5, with TRBD2 identical over 16 bases. The CDR3 runs 16 residues. In germline, CDR1 is SGHRS, CDR2 YFSETQ. V shed 3 bases, J shed 5 bases, and the junction held 4 bases outside the gene matches. The DNA of the CDR3 is TGCGCCAGCAGCTCGGGACTAGCGGGAGGGCAGGAGACCCAGTACTTC. Translating it yields CASSSGLAGGQETQYF.